This TCR beta chain was sequenced in a study of blood T cell repertoires in COVID-19. The assay was immunoSEQ multiplex PCR, and TCRdb's table has in-frame clones only and misses some. Here the sample spans about 98,000 clones, around 87% being singletons. This CDR3 region has 14 residues. V was clipped by 1 base and J by 2 bases, with 11 bases between them. CDR1 GTSNPN and CDR2 SVGIG come from the germline V gene (reference sequence). This chain uses TRBV30 with TRBJ2-5; tentative D call: TRBD2 (6 bases). This receptor was identified in a woman aged 50 to 60 with COVID-19, enrolled during active disease. The specimen was peripheral blood. The chain's CDR3 is CAWSGVSGQETQYF. The CDR3 region has the DNA TGTGCCTGGAGTGGGGTTAGCGGACAAGAGACCCAGTACTTC.